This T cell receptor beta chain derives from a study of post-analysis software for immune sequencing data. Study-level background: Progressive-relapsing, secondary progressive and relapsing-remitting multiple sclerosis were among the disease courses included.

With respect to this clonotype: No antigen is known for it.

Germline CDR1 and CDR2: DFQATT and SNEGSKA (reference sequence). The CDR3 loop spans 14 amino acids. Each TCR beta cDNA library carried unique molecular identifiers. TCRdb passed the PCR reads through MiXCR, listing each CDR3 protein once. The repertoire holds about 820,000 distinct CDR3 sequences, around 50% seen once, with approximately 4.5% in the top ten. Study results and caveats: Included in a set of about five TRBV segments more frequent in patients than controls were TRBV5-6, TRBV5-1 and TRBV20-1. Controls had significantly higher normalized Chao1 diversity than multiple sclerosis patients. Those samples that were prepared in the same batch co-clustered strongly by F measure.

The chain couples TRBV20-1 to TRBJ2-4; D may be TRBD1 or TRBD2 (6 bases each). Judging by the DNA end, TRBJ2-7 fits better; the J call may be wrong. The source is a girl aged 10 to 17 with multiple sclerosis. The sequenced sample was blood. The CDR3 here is CSATADRPSDEQYF. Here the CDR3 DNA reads TGCAGTGCTACAGCCGACAGGCCTAGCGACGAGCAGTACTTC.